This T cell receptor (beta chain) was sequenced in a study of blood T cell repertoires in COVID-19. Sequencing was performed with immunoSEQ multiplex PCR; in TCRdb, only in-frame clones are kept and a portion is missing. The table records 180,000 or so clones, approximately 87% of them present only once. The CDR3 extends over 15 amino acids. V was shortened by 4 bases and J by 0 bases, with 9 bases between the two germline ends. From germline, CDR1 is WNHNN and CDR2 SYGVQD (reference sequence). The sample was peripheral blood. The TCR comes from a man aged 18 to 35 with active or convalescent COVID-19. The gene calls are TRBV10-1 and TRBJ2-2; the D gene is possibly TRBD1 (5 bases). Written as DNA, the CDR3 is TGCGCCAGCAGTGCTGGGGCGGCGAACACCGGGGAGCTGTTTTTT. It codes for CASSAGAANTGELFF.